Listed below are T cell receptor beta chains from one sample, sequenced in a study of blood T cell repertoires in COVID-19. The assay was immunoSEQ multiplex PCR, and TCRdb's table has in-frame clones only and misses some. Of more than 300,000 clones listed, 87% are singletons. The sequencing sample was made of PBMCs or T cells enriched from blood (not recorded which). All receptors derive from a woman aged 25-40 years who had recovered from COVID-19. Both conserved end residues are part of each CDR3. The D gene is left open where the match is weak. For some rows the clone size is stated as once, few or many, or as a class when expanded; others skip it.

j_gene: TRBJ1-1
abundance: NA
v_gene: TRBV11-2
d_gene: NA
CDR3nt: TGTGCCAGCAGCTTTGACAGGCAGGGTGAAGCTTTCTTT
CDR3aa: CASSFDRQGEAFF

j_gene: TRBJ1-5
abundance: NA
v_gene: TRBV5-5
d_gene: NA
CDR3nt: TGTGCCAGCAGCCAATTTAGTGGTCGTAGTCAGCCCCAGCATTTT
CDR3aa: CASSQFSGRSQPQHF

j_gene: TRBJ2-6
abundance: NA
v_gene: TRBV4-1
d_gene: TRBD1
CDR3nt: TGCGCCAGCAGCCAAGGTTGGGGACAGGGCTTCTCTGGGGCCAACGTCCTGACTTTC
CDR3aa: CASSQGWGQGFSGANVLTF

j_gene: TRBJ1-1
abundance: NA
v_gene: TRBV20-1
d_gene: TRBD1
CDR3nt: TGCAGTGCTAAGGACAGGCATGAAGCTTTCTTT
CDR3aa: CSAKDRHEAFF

j_gene: TRBJ1-5
abundance: NA
v_gene: TRBV6-2/TRBV6-3
d_gene: NA
CDR3nt: TGTGCCAGCAGTTACGGTGCTCAGGCCCAGCATTTT
CDR3aa: CASSYGAQAQHF

j_gene: TRBJ1-5
abundance: NA
v_gene: TRBV20-1
d_gene: NA
CDR3nt: TGCAGTGCGATCAGGGATCAGCCCCAGCATTTT
CDR3aa: CSAIRDQPQHF

j_gene: TRBJ1-5
abundance: NA
v_gene: TRBV29-1
d_gene: NA
CDR3nt: TGCAGCGTTGGGTCCGATAAACGGCAGCCCCAGCATTTT
CDR3aa: CSVGSDKRQPQHF

j_gene: TRBJ1-3
abundance: NA
v_gene: TRBV19
d_gene: TRBD1
CDR3nt: TGTGCCAGTACCCCCGGGACAGGAGGTTGGTCACTCGGAAACACCATATATTTT
CDR3aa: CASTPGTGGWSLGNTIYF

j_gene: TRBJ1-6
abundance: NA
v_gene: TRBV18
d_gene: NA
CDR3nt: TGTGCCAGCTCACCACCAGAGGGCACAAGCGGCAATTCACCCCTCCACTTT
CDR3aa: CASSPPEGTSGNSPLHF

j_gene: TRBJ1-3
abundance: NA
v_gene: TRBV9
d_gene: NA
CDR3nt: TGTGCCAGTTCGAGCGGGGACATGAATGGAAACACCATATATTTT
CDR3aa: CASSSGDMNGNTIYF

j_gene: TRBJ1-1
abundance: NA
v_gene: TRBV11-3
d_gene: NA
CDR3nt: TGTGCCAGCAGCTTAGATAGGGGGAACACTGAAGCTTTCTTT
CDR3aa: CASSLDRGNTEAFF

j_gene: TRBJ2-7
abundance: NA
v_gene: TRBV5-1
d_gene: NA
CDR3nt: TGCGCCAGCAGCTTGGTCCAGGGGAACGAGCAGTACTTC
CDR3aa: CASSLVQGNEQYF

j_gene: TRBJ2-7
abundance: NA
v_gene: TRBV7-9
d_gene: NA
CDR3nt: TGTGCCAGCAGCTTGCAGGGGACCTACGAGCAGTACTTC
CDR3aa: CASSLQGTYEQYF

j_gene: TRBJ2-1
abundance: NA
v_gene: TRBV2
d_gene: NA
CDR3nt: TGTGCCAGCATATACACTAGAGATGTCAATGAGCAGTTCTTC
CDR3aa: CASIYTRDVNEQFF

j_gene: TRBJ1-5
abundance: NA
v_gene: TRBV28
d_gene: NA
CDR3nt: TGTGCCAGCAGTTTGAGGAATCAGCCCCAGCATTTT
CDR3aa: CASSLRNQPQHF

j_gene: TRBJ1-3
abundance: NA
v_gene: TRBV12-5
d_gene: NA
CDR3nt: TGTGCTAGTGGTTGGTCGGACGGACTGACTGGAAACACCATATATTTT
CDR3aa: CASGWSDGLTGNTIYF

j_gene: TRBJ2-3
abundance: NA
v_gene: TRBV7-9
d_gene: TRBD2
CDR3nt: TGTGCCAGCAGCCCCGGGACTAGCTGGGCGCAGTATTTT
CDR3aa: CASSPGTSWAQYF

j_gene: TRBJ1-2
abundance: NA
v_gene: TRBV6-5
d_gene: NA
CDR3nt: TGTGCCAGCAGGCGGGACGGACTACCTAACTATGGCTACACCTTC
CDR3aa: CASRRDGLPNYGYTF

j_gene: TRBJ1-1
abundance: NA
v_gene: TRBV7-3
d_gene: NA
CDR3nt: TGTGCCAGCAGCTTAACTGGGGCGGTAGGGGCTGAAGCTTTCTTT
CDR3aa: CASSLTGAVGAEAFF

j_gene: TRBJ2-7
abundance: NA
v_gene: TRBV9
d_gene: NA
CDR3nt: TGTGCCAGCAGCGAGGCTGGCTCTAGCTACGAGCAGTACTTC
CDR3aa: CASSEAGSSYEQYF

j_gene: TRBJ2-3
abundance: NA
v_gene: TRBV7-2
d_gene: NA
CDR3nt: TGTGCCAGCAGCTTCCGGGACACAGATACGCAGTATTTT
CDR3aa: CASSFRDTDTQYF

j_gene: TRBJ1-1
abundance: NA
v_gene: TRBV5-1
d_gene: NA
CDR3nt: TGCGCCAGCAGCTTAGGGCAGGGCGAGTCGGACACTGAAGCTTTCTTT
CDR3aa: CASSLGQGESDTEAFF

j_gene: TRBJ2-2
abundance: once
v_gene: TRBV3-1/TRBV3-2
d_gene: NA
CDR3nt: TGTGCCAGCACACTCGGGACAAACGGGGAGCTGTTTTTT
CDR3aa: CASTLGTNGELFF

j_gene: TRBJ2-7
abundance: once
v_gene: TRBV11-2
d_gene: NA
CDR3nt: TGTGCCAGCAGCTTAAGTGGAATGGGCCGGCAATACGAGCAGTACTTC
CDR3aa: CASSLSGMGRQYEQYF

j_gene: TRBJ2-7
abundance: NA
v_gene: TRBV5-4
d_gene: TRBD1
CDR3nt: TGTGCCAGCAGCTTGTGGCAGGGGGCCGGCGAGCAGTACTTC
CDR3aa: CASSLWQGAGEQYF

j_gene: TRBJ2-3
abundance: few
v_gene: TRBV4-2
d_gene: NA
CDR3nt: TGTGCCAGCAGCCAAGCTGTGGATACGCAGTATTTT
CDR3aa: CASSQAVDTQYF

j_gene: TRBJ1-2
abundance: once
v_gene: TRBV6-1
d_gene: NA
CDR3nt: TGTGCCAGCAGTGAATCGGGTTCGGCCTATGGCTACACCTTC
CDR3aa: CASSESGSAYGYTF